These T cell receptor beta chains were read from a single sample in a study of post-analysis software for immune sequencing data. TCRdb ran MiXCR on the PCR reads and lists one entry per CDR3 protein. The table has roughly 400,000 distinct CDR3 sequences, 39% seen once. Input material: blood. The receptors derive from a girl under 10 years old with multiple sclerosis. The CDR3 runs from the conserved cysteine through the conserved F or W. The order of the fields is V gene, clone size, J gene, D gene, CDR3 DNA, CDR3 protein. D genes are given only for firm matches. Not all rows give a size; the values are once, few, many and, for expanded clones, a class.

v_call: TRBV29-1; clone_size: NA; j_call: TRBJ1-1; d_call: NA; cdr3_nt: TGCAGCGTTGCCGCCGGGACTCCGATAGGGGAAGCTTTCTTT; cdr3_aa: CSVAAGTPIGEAFF
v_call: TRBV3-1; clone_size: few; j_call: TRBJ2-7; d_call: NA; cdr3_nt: TGTGCCAGCAGCCAAGAATTCCGCCCCTACGAGCAGTACTTC; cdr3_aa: CASSQEFRPYEQYF
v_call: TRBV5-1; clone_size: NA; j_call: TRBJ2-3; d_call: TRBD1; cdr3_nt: TGCGCCAGCAGCTTCAAGGCCGGGACAGCGGCCACAGATACGCAGTATTTT; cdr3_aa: CASSFKAGTAATDTQYF
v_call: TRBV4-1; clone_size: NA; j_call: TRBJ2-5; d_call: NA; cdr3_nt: TGCGCCAGCAGCCACGAAGGGGGTTTGGGGGAGCAGTACTTC; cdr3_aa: CASSHEGGLGEQYF
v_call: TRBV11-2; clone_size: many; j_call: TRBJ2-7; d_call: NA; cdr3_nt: TGCGCCAGCAGCTTGGACAGATACGAGCAGTACTTC; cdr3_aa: CASSLDRYEQYF
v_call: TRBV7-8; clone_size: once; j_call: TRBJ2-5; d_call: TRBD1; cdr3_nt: TGTGCCAGCAGCTTTGGGGACAGGGGAGAGACCCAGTACTTC; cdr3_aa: CASSFGDRGETQYF
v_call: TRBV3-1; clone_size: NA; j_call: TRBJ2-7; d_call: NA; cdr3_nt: TGTGCCAGCAGCCCCATTTTCGAGGGCCTCGAGCAGTACTTC; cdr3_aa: CASSPIFEGLEQYF
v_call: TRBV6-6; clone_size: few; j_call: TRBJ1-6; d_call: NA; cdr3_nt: TGTGCCAGCAGCCCCCCCCGTTTACCCCTCCACTTT; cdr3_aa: CASSPPRLPLHF
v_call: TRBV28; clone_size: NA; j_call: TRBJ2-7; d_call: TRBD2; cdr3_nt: TGTGCCAGCCTTTCCGGGACTACCTACGAGCAGTACTTC; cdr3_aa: CASLSGTTYEQYF
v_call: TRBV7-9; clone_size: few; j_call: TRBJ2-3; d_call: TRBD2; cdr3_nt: TGTGCCAGCAGCTTAAGGGACAGCGGGGGGCACACAGATACGCAGTATTTT; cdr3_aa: CASSLRDSGGHTDTQYF
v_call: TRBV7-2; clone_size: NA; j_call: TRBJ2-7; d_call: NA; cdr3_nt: TGTGCCAGCAGCTTTGAGACTTACGAGCAGTACTTC; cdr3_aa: CASSFETYEQYF
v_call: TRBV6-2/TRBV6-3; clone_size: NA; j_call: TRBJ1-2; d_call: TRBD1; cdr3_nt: TGTGCCAGCAGTTACTCGACACAGGGGCAATATGGCTACACCTTC; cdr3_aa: CASSYSTQGQYGYTF
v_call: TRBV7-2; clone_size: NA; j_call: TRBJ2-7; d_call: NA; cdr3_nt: TGTGCCAGCAGCTTAGCGGCATCCGGGGCCGCCTACGAGCAGTACTTC; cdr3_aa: CASSLAASGAAYEQYF
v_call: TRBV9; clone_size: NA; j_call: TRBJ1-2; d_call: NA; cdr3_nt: TGTGCCAGCAGCGTAGAGGTGGGGGGTGACTATGGCTACACCTTC; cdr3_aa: CASSVEVGGDYGYTF
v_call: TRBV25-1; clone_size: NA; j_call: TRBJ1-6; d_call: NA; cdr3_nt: TGTGCCAGCAGTGAATGGGGGGATTCACCCCTCCACTTT; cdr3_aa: CASSEWGDSPLHF
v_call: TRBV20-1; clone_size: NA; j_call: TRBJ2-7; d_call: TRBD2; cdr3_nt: TGCAGTGCGACCCAGAAGAGCGGGAGTACCTACGAGCAGTACTTC; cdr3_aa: CSATQKSGSTYEQYF
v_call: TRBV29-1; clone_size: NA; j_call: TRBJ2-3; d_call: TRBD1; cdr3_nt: TGCAGCGCCCGACAGGGCCCAGATACGCAGTATTTT; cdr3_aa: CSARQGPDTQYF
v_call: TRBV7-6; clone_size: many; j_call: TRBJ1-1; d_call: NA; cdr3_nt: TGTGCCAGCAGCTTAACCCCGTTAGGGGGATCTAGGGTGGTGAACACTGAAGCTTTCTTT; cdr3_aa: CASSLTPLGGSRVVNTEAFF
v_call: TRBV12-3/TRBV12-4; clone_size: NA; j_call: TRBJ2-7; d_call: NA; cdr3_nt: TGTGCCAGCAGCCTAGGATGGAGAAACGAGCAGTACTTC; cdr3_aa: CASSLGWRNEQYF
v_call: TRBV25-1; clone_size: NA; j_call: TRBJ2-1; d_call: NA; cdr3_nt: TGTGCCAGCAGTGCATGGACGGTTGACAATGAGCAGTTCTTC; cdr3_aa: CASSAWTVDNEQFF
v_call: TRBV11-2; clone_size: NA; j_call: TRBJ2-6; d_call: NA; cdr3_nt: TGTGCCAGCAGCTCCAGCTGGACACACAGCTCTGGGGCCAACGTCCTGACTTTC; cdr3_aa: CASSSSWTHSSGANVLTF
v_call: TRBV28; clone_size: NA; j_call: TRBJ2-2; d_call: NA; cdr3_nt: TGTGCCAGCACCCCGGCAGGGCGCACCGGGGAGCTGTTTTTT; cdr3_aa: CASTPAGRTGELFF
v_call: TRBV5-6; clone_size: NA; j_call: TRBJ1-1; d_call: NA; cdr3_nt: TGTGCCAGCAGCTTGGCGGGTTCCGGCAGCGAGCAGGAAGCTTTCTTT; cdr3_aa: CASSLAGSGSEQEAFF
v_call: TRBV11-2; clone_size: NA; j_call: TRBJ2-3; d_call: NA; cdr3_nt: TGTGCCAGCAGCTTACACAGGGGCACAGATACGCAGTATTTT; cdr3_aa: CASSLHRGTDTQYF
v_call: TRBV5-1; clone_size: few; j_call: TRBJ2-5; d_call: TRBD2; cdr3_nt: TGCGCCAGCAGCTTGGGTGGGACTAGCGTCCAAGAGACCCAGTACTTC; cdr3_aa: CASSLGGTSVQETQYF
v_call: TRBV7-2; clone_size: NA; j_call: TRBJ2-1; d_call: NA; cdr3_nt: TGTGCCAGCAGCCTCGACTGGAACAATGAGCAGTTCTTC; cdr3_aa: CASSLDWNNEQFF
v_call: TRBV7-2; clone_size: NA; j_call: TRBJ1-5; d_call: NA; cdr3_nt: TGTGCCAGCAGCTTAGCAGGGTATAGCAATCAGCCCCAGCATTTT; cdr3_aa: CASSLAGYSNQPQHF
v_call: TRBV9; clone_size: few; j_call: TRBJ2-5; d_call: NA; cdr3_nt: TGTGCCAGCAGCAGGACATGGTCGTTTCAAGAGACCCAGTACTTC; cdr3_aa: CASSRTWSFQETQYF
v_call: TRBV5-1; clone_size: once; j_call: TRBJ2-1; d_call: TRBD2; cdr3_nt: TGCGCCAGCAGCTTGCCCCGAACAGCGGGATACAATGAGCAGTTCTTC; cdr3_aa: CASSLPRTAGYNEQFF
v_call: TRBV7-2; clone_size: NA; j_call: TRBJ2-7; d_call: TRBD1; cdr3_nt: TGTGCCAGCAGCCCCATACTAGGACAGGGCCACGAGCAGTACTTC; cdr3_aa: CASSPILGQGHEQYF
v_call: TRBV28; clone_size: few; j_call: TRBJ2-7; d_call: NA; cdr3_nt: TGTGCCAGCAGAACAAGCGGGTGGGCCGGCGGCTCCTACGAGCAGTACTTC; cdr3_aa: CASRTSGWAGGSYEQYF
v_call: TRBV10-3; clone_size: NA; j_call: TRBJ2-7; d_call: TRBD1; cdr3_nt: TGTGCCATCAGTGAGTCTCGAATGGGGACAGGGTCCTACGAGCAGTACTTC; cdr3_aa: CAISESRMGTGSYEQYF
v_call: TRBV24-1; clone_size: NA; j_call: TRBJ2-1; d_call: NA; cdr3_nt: TGTGCCACCAGTGATTCTAGGTTCTACAATGAGCAGTTCTTC; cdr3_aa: CATSDSRFYNEQFF
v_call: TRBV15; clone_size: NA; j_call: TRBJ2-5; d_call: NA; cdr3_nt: TGTGCCACCAGCTCCGAGGGTGGAGAGACCCAGTACTTC; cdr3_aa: CATSSEGGETQYF
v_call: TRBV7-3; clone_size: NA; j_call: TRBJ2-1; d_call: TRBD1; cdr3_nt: TGTGCCAGCAGCTTAACACCGGGACAGAACACCGGGGAGCTGTTCTTC; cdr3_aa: CASSLTPGQNTGELFF
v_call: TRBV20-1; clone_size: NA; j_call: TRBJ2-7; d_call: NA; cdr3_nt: TGCAGTGCTAGAGATCAGGAGGGAATCAACGAGCAGTACTTC; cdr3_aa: CSARDQEGINEQYF
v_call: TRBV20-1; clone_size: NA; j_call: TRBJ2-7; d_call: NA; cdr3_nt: TGCAGTGCGCGAATTCCGAATGGGAACTACGAGCAGTACTTC; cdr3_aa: CSARIPNGNYEQYF
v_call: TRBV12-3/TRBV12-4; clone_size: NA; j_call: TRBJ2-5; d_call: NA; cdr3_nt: TGTGCCAGCAGTTTGGGGGGAGGGACCCAGTACTTC; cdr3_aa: CASSLGGGTQYF
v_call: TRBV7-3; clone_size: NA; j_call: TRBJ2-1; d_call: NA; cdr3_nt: TGTGCCAGCAGCTTAGTAGCGACCCTTTCGGGAAATGAGCAGTTCTTC; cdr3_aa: CASSLVATLSGNEQFF
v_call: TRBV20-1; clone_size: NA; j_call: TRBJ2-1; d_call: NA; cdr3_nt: TGCAGTGCTAGAGATCCAGGGGGGGGGCGGACCTACAATGAGCAGTTCTTC; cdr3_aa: CSARDPGGGRTYNEQFF
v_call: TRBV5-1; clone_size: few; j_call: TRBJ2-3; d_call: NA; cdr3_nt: TGCGCCAGCAGCTTGGCCCAAACAGATACGCAGTATTTT; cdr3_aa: CASSLAQTDTQYF
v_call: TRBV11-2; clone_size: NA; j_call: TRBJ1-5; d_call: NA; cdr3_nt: TGTGCCAGCAGCTTAGCGGGGATAGGGAATCAGCCCCAGCATTTT; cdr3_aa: CASSLAGIGNQPQHF
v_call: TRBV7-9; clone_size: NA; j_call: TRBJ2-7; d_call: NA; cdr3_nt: TGTGCCAGCAGCTTATGGGCAGGGACGAACTACGAGCAGTACTTC; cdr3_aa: CASSLWAGTNYEQYF
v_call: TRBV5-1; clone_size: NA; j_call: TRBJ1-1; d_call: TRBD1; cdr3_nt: TGCGCCAGCAGCTTGAGACAGGGGTCCCCCACTGAAGCTTTCTTT; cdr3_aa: CASSLRQGSPTEAFF
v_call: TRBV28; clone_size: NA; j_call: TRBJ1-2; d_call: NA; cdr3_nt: TGTGCCAGCAGGATCAATATAGGGGAGCGCTATGGCTACACCTTC; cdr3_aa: CASRINIGERYGYTF
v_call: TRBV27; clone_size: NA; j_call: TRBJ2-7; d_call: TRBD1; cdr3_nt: TGTGCCAGCACCTTAAGGACAGGGGGCGGCGAGCAGTACTTC; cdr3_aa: CASTLRTGGGEQYF
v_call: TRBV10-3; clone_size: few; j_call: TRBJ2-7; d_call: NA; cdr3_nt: TGTGCCATCAGAGCGAAGGTCGAGCAGTACTTC; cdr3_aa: CAIRAKVEQYF
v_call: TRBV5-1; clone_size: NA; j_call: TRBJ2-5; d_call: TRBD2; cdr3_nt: TGCGCCAGCAGCTTGGCCGAGTTTCTCTCGGGGGGTAAGGAGACCCAGTACTTC; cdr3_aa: CASSLAEFLSGGKETQYF
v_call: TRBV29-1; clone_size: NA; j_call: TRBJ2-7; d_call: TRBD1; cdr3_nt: TGCAGCGTTCCGGGACAGGGGGCCCAACGCGAGCAGTACTTC; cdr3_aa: CSVPGQGAQREQYF
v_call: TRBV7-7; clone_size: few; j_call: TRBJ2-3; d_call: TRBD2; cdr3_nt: TGTGCCAGCAGCCCTACTAGCGGGGGAGCTAGCACAGATACGCAGTATTTT; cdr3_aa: CASSPTSGGASTDTQYF
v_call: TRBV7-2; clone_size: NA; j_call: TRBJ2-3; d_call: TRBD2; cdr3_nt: TGTGCCAGCAGCTTCGGACTAGCGGCTTCCCGGCCTCTCACAGATACGCAGTATTTT; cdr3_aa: CASSFGLAASRPLTDTQYF
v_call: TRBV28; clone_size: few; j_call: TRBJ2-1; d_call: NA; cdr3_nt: TGTGCCAGCAGGACCGGGTACAATGAGCAGTTCTTC; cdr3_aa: CASRTGYNEQFF
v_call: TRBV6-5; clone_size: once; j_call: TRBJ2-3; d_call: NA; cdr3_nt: TGTGCCAGCAGTTCCGGGGCAGGGATGGGCACAGATACGCAGTATTTT; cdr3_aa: CASSSGAGMGTDTQYF
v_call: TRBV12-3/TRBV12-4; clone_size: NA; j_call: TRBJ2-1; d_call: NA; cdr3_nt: TGTGCCAGCATTTTCTCCCAAATCGGGAATGAGCAGTTCTTC; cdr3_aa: CASIFSQIGNEQFF
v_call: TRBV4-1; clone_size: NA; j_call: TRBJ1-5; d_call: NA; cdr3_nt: TGCGCCAGCAGCCAAAACTCCCTAAACTTTCAGCCCCAGCATTTT; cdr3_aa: CASSQNSLNFQPQHF
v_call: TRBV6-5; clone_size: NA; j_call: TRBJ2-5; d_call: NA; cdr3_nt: TGTGCCAGCATGCGTCCGGCGGGGACCCAGTACTTC; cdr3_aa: CASMRPAGTQYF
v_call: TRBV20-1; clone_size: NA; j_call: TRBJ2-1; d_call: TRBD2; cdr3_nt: TGCAGTGCTCCGCGCCGGGGACTAGCGAGCTCCTACAATGAGCAGTTCTTC; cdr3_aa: CSAPRRGLASSYNEQFF
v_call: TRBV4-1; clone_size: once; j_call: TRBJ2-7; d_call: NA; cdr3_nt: TGCGCCAGCAGCCAAGATGTGTTCGGGAGCGACTACGAGCAGTACTTC; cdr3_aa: CASSQDVFGSDYEQYF
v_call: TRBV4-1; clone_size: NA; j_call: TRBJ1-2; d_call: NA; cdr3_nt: TGCGCCAGCAGCCAGGCGAGAACGGGAGGCTACACCTTC; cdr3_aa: CASSQARTGGYTF
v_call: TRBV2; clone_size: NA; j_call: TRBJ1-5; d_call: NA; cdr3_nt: TGTGCCAGCAGTGTGAGGGGCAGCTCCTACAATCAGCCCCAGCATTTT; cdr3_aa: CASSVRGSSYNQPQHF